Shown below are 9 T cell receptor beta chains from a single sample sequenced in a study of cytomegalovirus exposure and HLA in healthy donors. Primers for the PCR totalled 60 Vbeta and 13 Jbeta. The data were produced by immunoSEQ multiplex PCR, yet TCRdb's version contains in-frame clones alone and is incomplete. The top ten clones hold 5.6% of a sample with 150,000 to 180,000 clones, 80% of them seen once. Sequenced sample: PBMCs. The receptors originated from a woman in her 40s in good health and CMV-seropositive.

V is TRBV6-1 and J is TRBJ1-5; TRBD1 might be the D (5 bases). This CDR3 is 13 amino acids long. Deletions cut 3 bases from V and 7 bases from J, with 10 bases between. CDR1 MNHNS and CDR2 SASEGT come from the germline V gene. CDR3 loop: CASSDGPGQPQHF. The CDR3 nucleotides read TGTGCCAGCAGTGACGGGCCAGGGCAGCCCCAGCATTTT.

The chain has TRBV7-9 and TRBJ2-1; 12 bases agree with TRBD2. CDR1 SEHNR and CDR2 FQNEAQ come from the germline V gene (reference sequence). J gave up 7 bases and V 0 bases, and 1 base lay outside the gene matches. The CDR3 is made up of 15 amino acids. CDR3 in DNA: TGTGCCAGCAGCTTAGCCGGGACTAGCGGGAATGAGCAGTTCTTC. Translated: CASSLAGTSGNEQFF.

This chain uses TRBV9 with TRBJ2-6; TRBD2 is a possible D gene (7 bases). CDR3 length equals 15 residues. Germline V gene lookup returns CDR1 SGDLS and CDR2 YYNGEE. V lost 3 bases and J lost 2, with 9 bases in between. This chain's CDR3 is CASSGGGAGANVLTF. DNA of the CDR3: TGTGCCAGCAGCGGAGGGGGGGCTGGGGCCAACGTCCTGACTTTC.

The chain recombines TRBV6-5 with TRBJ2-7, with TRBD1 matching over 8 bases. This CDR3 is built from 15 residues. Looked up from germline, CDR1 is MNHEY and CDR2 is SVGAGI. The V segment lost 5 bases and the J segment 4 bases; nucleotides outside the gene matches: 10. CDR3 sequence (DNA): TGTGCCAGCAGTCGAGCGACAGGGGTGAGATACGAGCAGTACTTC. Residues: CASSRATGVRYEQYF.

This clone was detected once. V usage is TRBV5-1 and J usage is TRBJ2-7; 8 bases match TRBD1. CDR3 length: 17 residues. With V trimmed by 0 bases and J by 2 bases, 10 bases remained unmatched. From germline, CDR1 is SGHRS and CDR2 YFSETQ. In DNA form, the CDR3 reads TGCGCCAGCAGCTTGGCCTTCGGACAGGGAAGGGCCTACGAGCAGTACTTC. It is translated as CASSLAFGQGRAYEQYF.

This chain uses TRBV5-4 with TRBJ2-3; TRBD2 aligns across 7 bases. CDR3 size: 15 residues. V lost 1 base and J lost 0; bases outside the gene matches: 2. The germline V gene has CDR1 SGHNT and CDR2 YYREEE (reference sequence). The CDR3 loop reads CASSLSSGSTDTQYF. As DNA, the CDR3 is TGTGCCAGCAGCTTGAGTAGCGGGAGCACAGATACGCAGTATTTT.

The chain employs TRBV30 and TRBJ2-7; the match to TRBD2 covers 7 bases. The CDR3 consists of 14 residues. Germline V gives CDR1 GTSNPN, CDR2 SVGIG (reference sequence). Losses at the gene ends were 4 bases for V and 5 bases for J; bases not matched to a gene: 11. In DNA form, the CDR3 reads TGTGCCTGGAAGGTGGGAGGGCCCCCCCACGAGCAGTACTTC. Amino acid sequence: CAWKVGGPPHEQYF.

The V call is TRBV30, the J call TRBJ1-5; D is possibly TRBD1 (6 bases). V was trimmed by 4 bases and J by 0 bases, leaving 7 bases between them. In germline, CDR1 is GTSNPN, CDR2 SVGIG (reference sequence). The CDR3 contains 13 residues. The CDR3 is CAWTGASNQPQHF. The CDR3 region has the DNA TGTGCCTGGACAGGGGCTAGCAATCAGCCCCAGCATTTT. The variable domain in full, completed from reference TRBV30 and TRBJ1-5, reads SQTIHQWPATLVQPVGSPLSLECTVEGTSNPNLYWYRQAAGRGLQLLFYSVGIGQISSEVPQNLSASRPQDRQFILSSKKLLLSDSGFYLCAWTGASNQPQHFGDGTRLSIL.

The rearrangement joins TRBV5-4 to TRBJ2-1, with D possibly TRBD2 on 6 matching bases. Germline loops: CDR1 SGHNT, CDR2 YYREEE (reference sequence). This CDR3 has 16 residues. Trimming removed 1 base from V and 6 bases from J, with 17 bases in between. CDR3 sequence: CASSLRDSPPLNEQFF. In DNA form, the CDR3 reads TGTGCCAGCAGCTTGCGGGACTCCCCTCCCCTCAATGAGCAGTTCTTC. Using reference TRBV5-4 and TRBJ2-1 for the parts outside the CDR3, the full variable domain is ETGVTQSPTHLIKTRGQQVTLRCSSQSGHNTVSWYQQALGQGPQFIFQYYREEENGRGNFPPRFSGLQFPNYSSELNVNALELDDSALYLCASSLRDSPPLNEQFFGPGTRLTVL.